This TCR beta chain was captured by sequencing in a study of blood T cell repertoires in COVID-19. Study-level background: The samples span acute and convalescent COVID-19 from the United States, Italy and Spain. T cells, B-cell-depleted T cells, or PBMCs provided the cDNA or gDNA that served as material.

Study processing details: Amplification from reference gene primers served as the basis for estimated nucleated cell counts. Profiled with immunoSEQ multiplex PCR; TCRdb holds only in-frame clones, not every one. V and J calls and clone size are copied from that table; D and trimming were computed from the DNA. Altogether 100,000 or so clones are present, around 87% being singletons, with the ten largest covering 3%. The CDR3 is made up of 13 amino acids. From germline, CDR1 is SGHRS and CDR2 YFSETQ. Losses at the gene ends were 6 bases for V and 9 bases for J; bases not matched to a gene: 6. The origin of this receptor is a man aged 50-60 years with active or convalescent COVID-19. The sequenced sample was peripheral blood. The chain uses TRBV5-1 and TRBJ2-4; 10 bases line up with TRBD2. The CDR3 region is CASTGTSEFIQYF. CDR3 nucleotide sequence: TGCGCCAGCACCGGGACTAGCGAATTCATTCAGTACTTC.